What follows are 2 T cell receptor beta chains derived from one specimen sequenced in a study of regulatory T cells. Amplification used 52 TRBV primers and 13 TRBJ primers. Produced via immunoSEQ multiplex PCR; TCRdb's table is partial and in-frame only. The sample shows some 17,000 clones, 80% to 95% of them seen only once. Sequenced material: CD8+ T cells sorted from blood. These receptor sequences come from a person aged 18 to 29 with CD3G deficiency.

A single count supports this clone. This chain links TRBV15 with TRBJ2-1; 9 bases are shared with TRBD2. With 1 base clipped from V and 2 bases from J, the junction kept 3 bases outside the gene matches. CDR3 length equals 16 residues. Per germline, CDR1 LNHNV and CDR2 YYDKDF (reference sequence). CDR3 region: CATSRGPSGAYNEQFF. CDR3 sequence (DNA): TGTGCCACCAGCAGAGGCCCTAGCGGGGCCTACAATGAGCAGTTCTTC.

The gene calls are TRBV13 and TRBJ2-4, with D possibly being TRBD2 (6 bases). V lost 3 bases and J lost 1, with 25 bases in between. Germline CDR1 reads PRHDT; CDR2 reads FYEKMQ (reference sequence). The CDR3 loop spans 20 amino acids. The CDR3 reads CASSFLVPWDSQRAKNIQYF. CDR3 DNA sequence: TGTGCCAGCAGCTTCCTCGTCCCGTGGGACTCCCAACGGGCCAAAAACATTCAGTACTTC. Filled out from reference TRBV13 and TRBJ2-4, the complete variable domain reads AAGVIQSPRHLIKEKRETATLKCYPIPRHDTVYWYQQGPGQDPQFLISFYEKMQSDKGSIPDRFSAQQFSDYHSELNMSSLELGDSALYFCASSFLVPWDSQRAKNIQYFGAGTRLSVL.